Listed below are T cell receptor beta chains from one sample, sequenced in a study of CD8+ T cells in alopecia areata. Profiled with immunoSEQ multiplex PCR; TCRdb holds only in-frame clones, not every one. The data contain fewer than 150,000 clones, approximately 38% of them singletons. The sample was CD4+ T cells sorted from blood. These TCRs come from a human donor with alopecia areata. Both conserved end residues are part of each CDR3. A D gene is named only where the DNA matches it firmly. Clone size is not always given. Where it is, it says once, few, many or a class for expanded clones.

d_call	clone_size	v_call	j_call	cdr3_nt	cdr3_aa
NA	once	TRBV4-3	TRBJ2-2	TGCGCCAGCAGCGTACTCGTTACCGGGGAGCTGTTTTTT	CASSVLVTGELFF
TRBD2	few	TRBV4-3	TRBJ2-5	TGCGCCAGCAGTGCCGGGACTAGTATGAGGGAGACCCAGTACTTC	CASSAGTSMRETQYF
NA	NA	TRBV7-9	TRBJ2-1	TGTGCCAGCAGCTTAGGCGGGCCTCAACACGGTGAGCAGTTCTTC	CASSLGGPQHGEQFF
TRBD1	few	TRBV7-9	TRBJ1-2	TGTGCCAGCAGCCACCGGACAGGGCTCTACACCTTC	CASSHRTGLYTF
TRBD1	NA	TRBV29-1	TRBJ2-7	TGCAGCGTTGGGGGGGACAGGGGCACATACGAGCAGTACTTC	CSVGGDRGTYEQYF
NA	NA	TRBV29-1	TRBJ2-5	TGCAGCGTTGAAGATGGGTACCAAGAGACCCAGTACTTC	CSVEDGYQETQYF
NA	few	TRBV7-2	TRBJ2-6	TGTGCCAGCAGCCCCCCTCCGGGCAACGTCCTGACTTTC	CASSPPPGNVLTF
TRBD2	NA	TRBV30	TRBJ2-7	TGTGCCTGGAGTGTCACTAGCGGGAGCAACGAGCAGTACTTC	CAWSVTSGSNEQYF
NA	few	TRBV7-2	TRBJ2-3	TGTGCCAGCAGCTTTGGGGTTGGGGGCACAGATACGCAGTATTTT	CASSFGVGGTDTQYF
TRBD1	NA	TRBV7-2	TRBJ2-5	TGTGCCAGCATAAAGGACAGGGGGACCCAAGAGACCCAGTACTTC	CASIKDRGTQETQYF
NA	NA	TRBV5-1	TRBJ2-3	TGCGCCAGCAGCTTGGCCGATAACACAGATACGCAGTATTTT	CASSLADNTDTQYF
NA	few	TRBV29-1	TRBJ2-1	TGCAGCGCCGGAAAGGGGGGAAGCTCCTACAATGAGCAGTTCTTC	CSAGKGGSSYNEQFF
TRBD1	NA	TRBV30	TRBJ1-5	TGTGCCTGGGGGACAGGGCCGAATCAGCCCCAGCATTTT	CAWGTGPNQPQHF
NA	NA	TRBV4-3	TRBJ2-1	TGCGCCAGCAGCCTTGTTCGGACCAATGAGCAGTTCTTC	CASSLVRTNEQFF
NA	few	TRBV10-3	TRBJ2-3	TGTGCCATCAGTGATACTTCTAGCGATACGCAGTATTTT	CAISDTSSDTQYF
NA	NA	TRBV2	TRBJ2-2	TGTGCCAGCAGACCGGGAGTAGGAACCGGGGAGCTGTTTTTT	CASRPGVGTGELFF